These 25 T cell receptor beta chains were all obtained from the same sample, sequenced in a study of T cell responses to AZD1222 COVID-19 vaccine. Assay: immunoSEQ multiplex PCR; the TCRdb copy retains only in-frame clones and omits some. The data hold over 110,000 clones, with just over 90% observed a single time. The source material was peripheral blood, sampled on day 0 of AZD1222 vaccination. The receptors originated from an adult in good health.

Comments on this clone: A junction boundary mismatches the germline segment, possibly from a read error. V usage is TRBV7-7 and J usage is TRBJ2-1; 15 bases agree with TRBD2. Germline V lookup: CDR1 SSHAT, CDR2 FNYEAQ (reference sequence). This CDR3 is built from 16 residues. This CDR3 reads CASSRGTSGGQDEQFF. As DNA, the CDR3 is TGTGCTAGCAGCCGCGGGACTAGCGGGGGGCAAGATGAGCAGTTCTTC.

The genes are TRBV7-2 and TRBJ2-7, with a tentative D call TRBD1 (5 bases). Per the germline V gene, CDR1 is SGHTA and CDR2 is FQGNSA. The CDR3 totals 12 residues. Trimming took off 5 bases at V and 3 bases at J, with 8 bases between the two ends. The CDR3 coding sequence is TGTGCCAGCAGCACCGACAGCTACGAGCAGTACTTC. This gives the protein CASSTDSYEQYF.

The CDR3 nucleotides read TGTGCCATCAGTGAGCGGGACAGCTACGAGCAGTACTTC. Translating gives CAISERDSYEQYF. This chain links TRBV10-3 with TRBJ2-7; TRBD1 matches at 7 bases. The CDR3 has 13 amino acids. Germline CDR1 is ENHRY and CDR2 is SYGVKD. The V segment lost 2 bases and the J segment 3 bases; nucleotides outside the gene matches: 1.

V is TRBV5-1 and J is TRBJ2-3; D remains ambiguous. Germline CDR1 and CDR2: SGHRS and YFSETQ. The CDR3 has 15 amino acids. Trimming cost V 1 base and J 0 bases, with 9 bases left between them. The CDR3 reads CASSLSSGSTDTQYF. CDR3 sequence (DNA): TGCGCCAGCAGCTTGTCTTCCGGGAGCACAGATACGCAGTATTTT.

The CDR3 loop is CASRFGRSGNTGELFF. The CDR3 coding sequence is TGTGCCAGCAGATTCGGGAGGAGCGGGAACACCGGGGAGCTGTTTTTT. This rearrangement joins TRBV7-8 to TRBJ2-2; 7 bases match TRBD2. The V gene's germline CDR1 is SGHVS and CDR2 FQNEAQ. The CDR3 runs to 16 residues. Unmatched junction bases numbered 8, after V lost 6 bases and J lost 1 base. Supplemented by reference TRBV7-8 and TRBJ2-2, the full variable domain reads GAGVSQSPRYKVAKRGQDVALRCDPISGHVSLFWYQQALGQGPEFLTYFQNEAQLDKSGLPSDRFFAERPEGSVSTLKIQRTQQEDSAVYLCASRFGRSGNTGELFFGEGSRLTVL.

This rearrangement joins TRBV19 to TRBJ1-1, with TRBD1 matching 8 bases. J lost 11 bases, V lost 3 bases, and 17 bases had no gene match. The CDR3 contains 16 residues. The germline V gene has CDR1 LNHDA and CDR2 SQIVND (reference sequence). DNA for the CDR3: TGTGCCAGTAGTATGGATATAGGGACAGGCCGTCAGGGCGCTTTCTTT. This sequence encodes CASSMDIGTGRQGAFF.

V usage is TRBV6-6 and J usage is TRBJ1-1; D perhaps matches TRBD1 (5 bases). Trimming stripped 5 bases from V and 1 base from J, with 14 bases between. The CDR3 loop spans 15 amino acids. Per the germline V gene, CDR1 is MNHNY and CDR2 is SVGAGI (reference sequence). CDR3 protein: CASSLTGRGNTEAFF. The CDR3 DNA is TGTGCCAGCAGTCTCACAGGTCGGGGGAACACTGAAGCTTTCTTT.

The genes are TRBV3-1 (or the pseudogene TRBV3-2) and TRBJ2-5; 12 bases map to TRBD2. Losses at the gene ends were 2 bases for V and 3 bases for J; bases not matched to a gene: 4. Germline values: CDR1 LGHDT, CDR2 YNNKEL (reference sequence). CDR3 length: 16 amino acids. CDR3: CASSQLPSGGEETQYF. The CDR3 DNA sequence: TGTGCCAGCAGCCAATTGCCTAGCGGGGGGGAAGAGACCCAGTACTTC.

The V and J genes are TRBV5-4 and TRBJ2-7, with D maybe TRBD2 (5 bases). Looked up from germline, CDR1 is SGHNT and CDR2 is YYREEE (reference sequence). This CDR3 comprises 14 residues. Trimming took off 4 bases at V and 3 bases at J, with 14 bases between the two ends. The CDR3 reads CASSRTPNNYEQYF. The DNA of the CDR3 is TGTGCCAGCAGCCGGACTCCAAATAACTACGAGCAGTACTTC. Using reference TRBV5-4 and TRBJ2-7 for the parts outside the CDR3, the full variable domain is ETGVTQSPTHLIKTRGQQVTLRCSSQSGHNTVSWYQQALGQGPQFIFQYYREEENGRGNFPPRFSGLQFPNYSSELNVNALELDDSALYLCASSRTPNNYEQYFGPGTRLTVT.

This clone occurred once. The genes are TRBV6-5 and TRBJ1-5; maybe TRBD1 (5 bases). Trimming took 6 bases from V and 2 from J, leaving 14 bases between them. The CDR3 runs 15 residues. In germline, CDR1 is MNHEY, CDR2 SVGAGI. The CDR3 nucleotides are TGTGCCAGCAGCGCAGGGTATTGGGGCAATCAGCCCCAGCATTTT. This encodes CASSAGYWGNQPQHF.

V gene TRBV6-5 combines with J gene TRBJ1-5; D remains unclear. CDR1 MNHEY and CDR2 SVGAGI come from the germline V gene. The CDR3 consists of 13 residues. V was shortened by 6 bases and J by 0 bases, with 6 bases between the two germline ends. This chain's CDR3 is CASRPYSNQPQHF. The CDR3 DNA follows: TGTGCCAGCAGGCCGTATAGCAATCAGCCCCAGCATTTT.

The V and J genes are TRBV6-5 and TRBJ2-5; 8 nucleotides line up with TRBD2. The CDR3 runs to 15 residues. CDR1 is MNHEY and CDR2 is SVGAGI in the germline V gene. Germline trimming cut 2 bases from V and 5 bases from J; bases unmatched to any gene: 7. CDR3 nucleotides: TGTGCCAGCAGTTACGGCCTAGCGGGTCTGGAGACCCAGTACTTC. Amino acids: CASSYGLAGLETQYF.

This clone has just one count. The rearrangement joins TRBV11-2 to TRBJ1-6; the D gene is possibly TRBD1 (5 bases). Trimming shortened V by 5 bases and J by 5 bases, and 13 bases separated the two germline ends. Germline V lookup: CDR1 SGHAT, CDR2 FQNNGV. This CDR3 is built from 15 residues. The CDR3 coding sequence is TGTGCCAGCAGCAACCCAGGGTCTAATAATTCACCCCTCCACTTT. This encodes CASSNPGSNNSPLHF.

In nucleotides, the CDR3 is TGTGCCAGCAGCCCAAGCGACAGGGAGGTTGGTGGCTACACCTTC. Translation gives CASSPSDREVGGYTF. The chain recombines TRBV27 with TRBJ1-2, with 7 nucleotides matching TRBD1. CDR1 and CDR2 from the germline V gene are MNHEY and SMNVEV (reference sequence). The CDR3 sequence is 15 residues long. With V trimmed by 6 bases and J by 7 bases, 14 bases remained unmatched.

The chain employs TRBV5-4 and TRBJ1-1; D remains unclear. Between the trimmed V and J ends, which lost 2 bases and 4 bases, there was a span of 21 bases. CDR3 length equals 17 residues. CDR1 SGHNT and CDR2 YYREEE come from the germline V gene (reference sequence). The CDR3 spells CASSFKTSGRRSTEAFF. The DNA of the CDR3 is TGTGCCAGCAGCTTTAAGACAAGCGGAAGACGGAGCACTGAAGCTTTCTTT. Full variable domain (remainder filled in from reference TRBV5-4 and TRBJ1-1): ETGVTQSPTHLIKTRGQQVTLRCSSQSGHNTVSWYQQALGQGPQFIFQYYREEENGRGNFPPRFSGLQFPNYSSELNVNALELDDSALYLCASSFKTSGRRSTEAFFGQGTRLTVV.

The V and J genes are TRBV2 and TRBJ1-2; TRBD1 is a possible D gene (5 bases). CDR3 length: 16 residues. With 2 bases removed from V and 0 bases from J, the gap between germline ends came to 13 bases. The V gene's germline CDR1 is SNHLY and CDR2 FYNNEI. The CDR3 sequence is CASSEWDGKPNYGYTF. The CDR3 DNA follows: TGTGCCAGCAGTGAATGGGACGGCAAACCTAACTATGGCTACACCTTC.

The chain couples TRBV7-8 to TRBJ2-5; TRBD1 matches at 8 bases. The CDR3 has 15 amino acids. CDR1 and CDR2 from the germline V gene are SGHVS and FQNEAQ. The J segment lost 4 bases and the V segment lost 4 bases, leaving 8 bases of the junction unmatched. CDR3 sequence: CASSWSRGRIETQYF. In DNA, the CDR3 is TGTGCCAGCAGCTGGAGCAGGGGGCGGATAGAGACCCAGTACTTC. Filled out from reference TRBV7-8 and TRBJ2-5, the complete variable domain reads GAGVSQSPRYKVAKRGQDVALRCDPISGHVSLFWYQQALGQGPEFLTYFQNEAQLDKSGLPSDRFFAERPEGSVSTLKIQRTQQEDSAVYLCASSWSRGRIETQYFGPGTRLLVL.

The gene calls are TRBV6-5 and TRBJ1-6; no firm D call. The CDR3 covers 13 residues. The V end lost 6 bases, the J end lost 3 bases, and 6 bases lay between the germline ends. CDR1 MNHEY and CDR2 SVGAGI come from the germline V gene. The CDR3 DNA follows: TGTGCCAGCAGGGGTTTCTATAATTCACCCCTCCACTTT. This encodes CASRGFYNSPLHF.

The V gene is TRBV13, the J gene TRBJ2-3, with 7 nucleotides matching TRBD2. The CDR3 extends over 14 amino acids. Germline V gene lookup returns CDR1 PRHDT and CDR2 FYEKMQ (reference sequence). V gave up 6 bases and J gave up 5 bases; unmatched junction bases: 8. The CDR3 DNA follows: TGTGCCAGCAGGCGCCCGGGGGGAGGAGATACGCAGTATTTT. This codes for CASRRPGGGDTQYF.

V is TRBV19 and J is TRBJ1-1; possible D gene TRBD1, 6 bases. Germline CDR1 is LNHDA and CDR2 is SQIVND (reference sequence). The germline V and J ends were trimmed by 5 bases and 5 bases, with 15 bases remaining between them. This CDR3 comprises 14 residues. Written as DNA, the CDR3 is TGTGCCAGTAGTCCTGACAGGTGGGAGACTGAAGCTTTCTTT. This encodes CASSPDRWETEAFF.

The chain is built from TRBV6-5 and TRBJ1-5; TRBD1 is a possible D gene (5 bases). CDR1 is MNHEY, CDR2 SVGAGI, per germline. The V and J ends lost 7 bases and 5 bases respectively, with 12 bases between them. This CDR3 has 13 residues. The chain's CDR3 is CASKGGAHQPQHF. The CDR3 nucleotides are TGTGCCAGCAAAGGTGGGGCTCATCAGCCCCAGCATTTT.

This sequence joins TRBV6-5 and TRBJ2-5, with TRBD2 matching 9 bases. With 6 bases clipped from V and 5 bases from J, the junction kept 10 bases outside the gene matches. CDR1 is MNHEY and CDR2 is SVGAGI in the germline V gene. This CDR3 contains 15 residues. The CDR3 DNA follows: TGTGCCAGCAGCCTGACTAGCGGCCCTCAGGAGACCCAGTACTTC. This sequence encodes CASSLTSGPQETQYF.

The chain has TRBV7-9 and TRBJ1-3, with 8 positions matching TRBD1. Germline V gives CDR1 SEHNR, CDR2 FQNEAQ (reference sequence). The CDR3 has 14 residues. Trimming removed 5 bases from V and 4 bases from J; junction bases left unmatched: 4. The CDR3 reads CASSPGDRGNTIYF. The DNA of the CDR3 is TGTGCCAGCAGCCCGGGGGACAGGGGAAACACCATATATTTT.

The chain recombines TRBV5-1 with TRBJ1-3; D not resolved. CDR3 length equals 15 residues. Trimming left V 1 base short and J 1 base short, with 9 bases between. Germline values: CDR1 SGHRS, CDR2 YFSETQ. The CDR3 nucleotides read TGCGCCAGCAGCTTGACCCCGGGGTCTGGAAACACCATATATTTT. This translates into CASSLTPGSGNTIYF.

V gene TRBV5-6 combines with J gene TRBJ2-3; D is perhaps TRBD2 (6 bases). V lost 3 bases and J 2 bases, leaving 10 bases between the germline ends. Germline values: CDR1 SGHDT, CDR2 YYEEEE. The CDR3 is made up of 14 amino acids. CDR3 DNA sequence: TGTGCCAGCAGCTCACGGGGGACCACAGATACGCAGTATTTT. Translating it yields CASSSRGTTDTQYF.